This entry lists 20 T cell receptor beta chains sequenced from one sample in a study of blood T cell repertoires in COVID-19. Profiled with immunoSEQ multiplex PCR; TCRdb holds only in-frame clones, not every one. The top ten hold roughly 2% of the sample, which has under 300,000 clones, 88% seen once. Sequenced input: PBMCs or T cells enriched from blood (not recorded which). The receptors were sampled from a woman aged 60-75 years in a cohort exposed to, infected with or recovered from COVID-19 (not recorded which).

This chain uses TRBV7-3 with TRBJ1-1; weak D call: TRBD1 (5 bases). This CDR3 contains 18 residues. Between the trimmed V and J ends, which lost 1 base and 0 bases, there was a span of 18 bases. Germline V lookup: CDR1 SGHTA, CDR2 FQGTGA. CDR3 sequence: CASSLKFREALMNTEAFF. The CDR3 DNA sequence: TGTGCCAGCAGCTTAAAGTTCAGGGAGGCACTAATGAACACTGAAGCTTTCTTT.

The V gene is TRBV19, the J gene TRBJ1-2; 9 bases agree with TRBD1. The V and J ends lost 5 bases and 5 bases, in that order; junction bases with no gene match: 6. Germline V gene sequence: CDR1 LNHDA, CDR2 SQIVND (reference sequence). The CDR3 has 14 residues. The CDR3 is CASSPDRGRYGYTF. DNA of the CDR3: TGTGCCAGTAGTCCGGACAGGGGACGGTATGGCTACACCTTC. Using reference TRBV19 and TRBJ1-2 for the parts outside the CDR3, the full variable domain is DGGITQSPKYLFRKEGQNVTLSCEQNLNHDAMYWYRQDPGQGLRLIYYSQIVNDFQKGDIAEGYSVSREKKESFPLTVTSAQKNPTAFYLCASSPDRGRYGYTFGSGTRLTVV.

This clone occurred a few times. This CDR3 reads CASSLAAAGSSGNTIYF. The CDR3 coding sequence is TGTGCCAGCAGCTTAGCGGCCGCGGGGAGCTCTGGAAACACCATATATTTT. This chain links TRBV7-2 with TRBJ1-3, with D unresolved. The CDR3 contains 17 residues. The germline gives CDR1 SGHTA, CDR2 FQGNSA. V dropped 0 bases and J dropped 0 bases, with 12 bases sitting between them.

The rearrangement links TRBV6-6 to TRBJ2-5; weak D call: TRBD1 (6 bases). The CDR3 length is 14 residues. Between the trimmed V and J ends, which lost 5 bases and 0 bases, there was a span of 10 bases. The V gene's germline CDR1 is MNHNY and CDR2 SVGAGI (reference sequence). The CDR3 loop reads CASSTGQYQETQYF. CDR3 nucleotide sequence: TGTGCCAGCAGTACTGGACAGTACCAAGAGACCCAGTACTTC.

The gene calls are TRBV18 and TRBJ2-7; 10 nucleotides line up with TRBD1. V lost 5 bases to trimming and J lost 2 bases; unmatched junction nucleotides: 6. This CDR3 region has 15 residues. Germline V gene sequence: CDR1 KGHSH, CDR2 LQKENI. CDR3 nucleotides: TGTGCCAGCTCAATAACCGGGACAGGGGCCTACGAGCAGTACTTC. Protein sequence: CASSITGTGAYEQYF. Full variable domain (rest looked up from reference TRBV18 and TRBJ2-7): NAGVMQNPRHLVRRRGQEARLRCSPMKGHSHVYWYRQLPEEGLKFMVYLQKENIIDESGMPKERFSAEFPKEGPSILRIQQVVRGDSAAYFCASSITGTGAYEQYFGPGTRLTVT.

Only one count was recorded for this clone. The rearrangement joins TRBV25-1 to TRBJ2-3; 8 bases match TRBD1. The junction had 13 bases not matched to a gene; V was cut back by 2 bases and J by 6 bases. CDR1 is MGHDK, CDR2 SYGVNS, per germline. This CDR3 contains 17 residues. The CDR3: CASSEPRRQGSKDTQYF. Here the CDR3 DNA reads TGTGCCAGCAGTGAACCCCGGAGACAGGGGTCCAAGGATACGCAGTATTTT.

V usage is TRBV30 and J usage is TRBJ1-2; no reliable D call. Germline V CDR1 and CDR2: GTSNPN, SVGIG (reference sequence). The CDR3 length is 13 residues. The ends were cut back, 3 bases at V and 2 bases at J, with 10 bases in the middle. The CDR3 reads CAWRRVANYGYTF. For the CDR3, the DNA is TGTGCCTGGAGGAGGGTAGCCAACTATGGCTACACCTTC.

For this clone: This sample also contains other DNA sequences that code for the same CDR3. V is TRBV27 and J is TRBJ2-2; D is unclear. Trimming cost V 0 bases and J 1 base, with 6 bases left between them. The germline CDR1 and CDR2 sequences are MNHEY and SMNVEV (reference sequence). The CDR3 is made up of 15 amino acids. CDR3 loop: CASSLSGRNTGELFF. The CDR3 DNA reads TGTGCCAGCAGTTTATCGGGCAGGAACACCGGGGAGCTGTTTTTT.

The chain combines TRBV28 with TRBJ2-3; D may be TRBD2 (5 bases). Germline assignment: CDR1 MDHEN and CDR2 SYDVKM. This CDR3 contains 14 residues. The V and J ends lost 3 bases and 0 bases respectively, with 7 bases between them. The CDR3 region is CASSFGGSTDTQYF. The CDR3, as DNA: TGTGCCAGCAGTTTCGGCGGGAGCACAGATACGCAGTATTTT. The entire variable domain, with the rest obtained from reference TRBV28 and TRBJ2-3, is as follows: DVKVTQSSRYLVKRTGEKVFLECVQDMDHENMFWYRQDPGLGLRLIYFSYDVKMKEKGDIPEGYSVSREKKERFSLILESASTNQTSMYLCASSFGGSTDTQYFGPGTRLTVL.

This chain links TRBV30 with TRBJ2-7, with TRBD2 as a possible D gene (6 bases). Germline V lookup: CDR1 GTSNPN, CDR2 SVGIG (reference sequence). The CDR3 is made up of 15 amino acids. Trimming shortened V by 2 bases and J by 0 bases, and 14 bases separated the two germline ends. This chain's CDR3 is CAWSPPRDFSYEQYF. The DNA of the CDR3 is TGTGCCTGGAGTCCACCCCGGGACTTCTCCTACGAGCAGTACTTC.

The gene calls are TRBV5-1 and TRBJ2-7, with D unresolved. In germline, CDR1 is SGHRS, CDR2 YFSETQ. Trimming stripped 0 bases from V and 4 bases from J, with 8 bases between. CDR3 length: 13 residues. In DNA, the CDR3 is TGCGCCAGCAGCTTGGCCTCAGTTTACGAGCAGTACTTC. Amino acids: CASSLASVYEQYF. The full variable domain, its missing parts supplied by reference TRBV5-1 and TRBJ2-7, is KAGVTQTPRYLIKTRGQQVTLSCSPISGHRSVSWYQQTPGQGLQFLFEYFSETQRNKGNFPGRFSGRQFSNSRSEMNVSTLELGDSALYLCASSLASVYEQYFGPGTRLTVT.

This chain links TRBV28 with TRBJ2-7, with TRBD2 matching 7 bases. Per the germline V gene, CDR1 is MDHEN and CDR2 is SYDVKM. This CDR3 region has 15 residues. J lost 8 bases, V lost 5 bases, and 15 bases had no gene match. The CDR3 reads CASSQLVGGVGKQYF. The DNA of the CDR3 is TGTGCCAGCAGTCAACTCGTGGGAGGGGTTGGGAAGCAGTACTTC.

The genes are TRBV9 and TRBJ2-7; TRBD2 matches at 13 bases. V dropped 4 bases and J dropped 5; count of bases not matched to a gene: 15. The CDR3 totals 18 residues. Germline V lookup: CDR1 SGDLS, CDR2 YYNGEE. This chain's CDR3 is CASSPRGLAGTFGNEQYF. DNA of the CDR3: TGTGCCAGCAGCCCTCGGGGACTAGCGGGAACGTTTGGCAACGAGCAGTACTTC.

The chain has TRBV3-1 (or the pseudogene TRBV3-2) and TRBJ1-1; D is unclear. The CDR3 runs 14 residues. Trimming removed 0 bases at V and 0 bases at J, with 5 bases between. Per germline, CDR1 LGHDT and CDR2 YNNKEL (reference sequence). The CDR3 here is CASSQEIVNTEAFF. For the CDR3, the DNA is TGTGCCAGCAGCCAAGAGATAGTGAACACTGAAGCTTTCTTT.

The V call is TRBV18, the J call TRBJ1-5; 10 nucleotides agree with TRBD1. The V and J ends lost 4 bases and 0 bases, in that order; junction bases with no gene match: 12. CDR3 length: 19 residues. CDR1 is KGHSH and CDR2 is LQKENI in the germline V gene. The CDR3 loop is CASSLYPGQGRGSNQPQHF. In DNA form, the CDR3 reads TGTGCCAGCTCACTCTATCCGGGACAGGGGAGAGGTAGCAATCAGCCCCAGCATTTT.

The genes are TRBV4-3 and TRBJ1-1; D call uncertain. The V gene lost 0 bases and the J gene lost 2 bases, with 4 bases spanning the gap. The CDR3 loop spans 13 amino acids. From germline, CDR1 is LGHNA and CDR2 YSLEER. The CDR3 nucleotides read TGCGCCAGCAGCCAAGAGTCAAACACTGAAGCTTTCTTT. It encodes CASSQESNTEAFF.

The rearrangement joins TRBV27 to TRBJ2-7, with D possibly being TRBD2 (5 bases). CDR1 is MNHEY and CDR2 is SMNVEV in the germline V gene (reference sequence). This CDR3 region has 13 residues. V lost 9 bases and J 9 bases, leaving 21 bases between the germline ends. The CDR3, as DNA: TGTGCCAGTAGACCCCCCTCTACCGCGGGGCAGTACTTC. Encoded protein: CASRPPSTAGQYF.

The rearrangement uses TRBV11-2 and TRBJ2-1; 8 nucleotides line up with TRBD2. Germline assignment: CDR1 SGHAT and CDR2 FQNNGV. J gave up 4 bases and V 0 bases, and 2 bases lay outside the gene matches. This CDR3 has 15 amino acids. CDR3 region: CASSLETSVYNEQFF. CDR3 nucleotide sequence: TGTGCCAGCAGCTTAGAGACTAGCGTTTACAATGAGCAGTTCTTC.

This chain uses TRBV27 with TRBJ1-1; unclear D gene. CDR1 is MNHEY and CDR2 is SMNVEV in the germline V gene (reference sequence). The length of the CDR3 is 14 residues. V dropped 0 bases and J dropped 4 bases, with 9 bases sitting between them. CDR3 amino acids: CASSLSGSATEAFF. In DNA form, the CDR3 reads TGTGCCAGCAGTTTATCAGGGAGTGCCACTGAAGCTTTCTTT.

The chain employs TRBV18 and TRBJ1-3; D not certain. V lost 3 bases, J lost 0 bases, and 9 bases lay in between. The CDR3 loop spans 15 amino acids. Germline V gene lookup returns CDR1 KGHSH and CDR2 LQKENI. CDR3 bases: TGTGCCAGCTCACCGGTAGAAAGCTCTGGAAACACCATATATTTT. Translation: CASSPVESSGNTIYF.